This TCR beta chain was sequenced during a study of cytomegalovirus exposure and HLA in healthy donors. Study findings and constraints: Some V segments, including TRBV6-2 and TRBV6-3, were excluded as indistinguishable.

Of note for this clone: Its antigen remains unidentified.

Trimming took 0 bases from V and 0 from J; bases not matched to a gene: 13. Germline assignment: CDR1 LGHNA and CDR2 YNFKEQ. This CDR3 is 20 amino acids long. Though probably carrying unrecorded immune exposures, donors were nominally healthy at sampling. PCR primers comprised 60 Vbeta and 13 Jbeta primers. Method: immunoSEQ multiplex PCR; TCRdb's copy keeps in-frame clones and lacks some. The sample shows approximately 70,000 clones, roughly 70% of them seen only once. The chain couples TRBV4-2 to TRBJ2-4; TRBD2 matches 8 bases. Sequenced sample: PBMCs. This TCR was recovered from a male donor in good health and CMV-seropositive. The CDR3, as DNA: TGTGCCAGCAGCCAAGACTACAGCGGGGGTCCGTTTTTAGCCAAAAACATTCAGTACTTC. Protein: CASSQDYSGGPFLAKNIQYF.